Below are 14 T cell receptor beta chains sequenced from a single sample in a study of CD8 T cells in ankylosing spondylitis. TCRdb used MiXCR to reprocess the 5' RACE reads, holding one entry per CDR3 protein. Of 180,000 or so distinct CDR3 sequences in the sample, about 9.9% were seen once. Sequencing was performed on blood, either unsorted or a sorted T cell fraction (not recorded which). The receptors originated from a male donor with ankylosing spondylitis or in good health (not recorded which).

The V gene is TRBV7-2, the J gene TRBJ2-7; D tentatively fits TRBD1 or TRBD2 (6 bases each). Trimming removed 5 bases from V and 0 bases from J, with 14 bases in between. Germline CDR1 SGHTA, CDR2 FQGNSA. The CDR3 spans 15 residues. DNA of the CDR3: TGTGCCAGCAGCCCCGGGGGCGCTAGCTCCTACGAGCAGTACTTC. It is translated as CASSPGGASSYEQYF.

This sequence joins TRBV12-3 or TRBV12-4 and TRBJ1-4, with D tentatively TRBD1 (6 bases). The V end was cut by 5 bases, the J end by 7 bases, with 17 bases between. The CDR3 sequence is 15 residues long. CDR3 coding DNA: TGTGCCAGCAGTCAGACAGGCGTCGAGGGTGAAAAACTGTTTTTT. It encodes CASSQTGVEGEKLFF.

This clonotype was recorded at least ten times. This chain links TRBV5-5 with TRBJ1-5; perhaps TRBD1 as D (5 bases). The ends were cut back, 4 bases at V and 0 bases at J, with 17 bases in the middle. Germline loops: CDR1 SGHKS, CDR2 YYEKEE (reference sequence). The CDR3 covers 17 residues. The CDR3 reads CASSPGIGVYSNQPQHF. In nucleotides, the CDR3 is TGTGCCAGCAGCCCAGGGATTGGGGTTTATAGCAATCAGCCCCAGCATTTT.

This clonotype was seen ten or more times. The rearrangement links TRBV27 to TRBJ2-7; D not resolved. Per germline, CDR1 MNHEY and CDR2 SMNVEV (reference sequence). The CDR3 runs to 14 residues. Trimming stripped 7 bases from V and 2 bases from J, with 15 bases between. The CDR3: CASKVALPTYEQYF. The DNA of the CDR3 is TGTGCCAGCAAAGTAGCCTTGCCGACCTACGAGCAGTACTTC.

In this sample, this clonotype turned up many times. The CDR3 here is CASSLDRGREAFF. The CDR3 DNA follows: TGTGCCAGCAGCTTAGACAGGGGGCGCGAAGCTTTCTTT. This sequence joins TRBV7-8 and TRBJ1-1, with 9 nucleotides matching TRBD1. Germline-derived CDR1 and CDR2 are SGHVS and FQNEAQ. This CDR3 is 13 amino acids long. Germline trimming cut 1 base from V and 8 bases from J; bases unmatched to any gene: 2.

This clonotype appeared many times. V usage is TRBV20-1 and J usage is TRBJ2-1, with D possibly TRBD2 on 6 matching bases. V was clipped by 3 bases and J by 7 bases, with 13 bases between them. Germline CDR1 and CDR2: DFQATT and SNEGSKA (reference sequence). This CDR3 spans 13 amino acids. This chain's CDR3 is CSASGGGGNEQFF. In DNA form, the CDR3 reads TGCAGTGCTAGCGGGGGTGGGGGGAATGAGCAGTTCTTC.

Only a few counts were recorded for this clonotype. This chain joins TRBV9 and TRBJ2-7; D is possibly TRBD2 (6 bases). This CDR3 has 15 amino acids. The germline gives CDR1 SGDLS, CDR2 YYNGEE. V dropped 0 bases and J dropped 4 bases, with 14 bases sitting between them. For the CDR3, the DNA is TGTGCCAGCAGCGTAGCTGTGGGAGGTGTGTACGAGCAGTACTTC. Translating it yields CASSVAVGGVYEQYF.

This clonotype was picked up many times. This chain connects TRBV6-4 to TRBJ1-2; 8 bases agree with TRBD1. There are 12 residues in the CDR3. J lost 8 bases, V lost 3 bases, and 2 bases had no gene match. The germline gives CDR1 MRHNA, CDR2 SNTAGT. The CDR3 loop is CASSDGTGGYTF. DNA for the CDR3: TGTGCCAGCAGTGATGGGACAGGCGGCTACACCTTC.

The CDR3 nucleotides are TGTGCCAGCAGCCTAGGCGAGGGACATACCTACGAGCAGTACTTC. It translates to CASSLGEGHTYEQYF. V usage is TRBV12-3 or TRBV12-4 and J usage is TRBJ2-7; D may be TRBD1 (6 bases). Trimming took 6 bases from V and 2 from J, leaving 17 bases between them. The CDR3 runs 15 residues.

This clonotype was detected many times. The chain employs TRBV18 and TRBJ2-1; D remains unclear. Germline CDR1 reads KGHSH; CDR2 reads LQKENI. The length of the CDR3 is 16 residues. The ends were cut back, 4 bases at V and 9 bases at J, with 22 bases in the middle. The CDR3 loop is CASSLASGRMIFEQFF. The CDR3 DNA reads as TGTGCCAGCTCACTCGCCTCCGGACGGATGATATTTGAGCAGTTCTTC.

Ten or more counts support this clonotype. The chain links TRBV5-1 to TRBJ2-2; D remains unclear. The CDR3 contains 13 residues. CDR1 and CDR2 (germline): SGHRS, YFSETQ. The germline V and J ends were trimmed by 6 bases and 2 bases, with 8 bases remaining between them. The DNA of the CDR3 is TGCGCCAGCACCCGCTTAAACACCGGGGAGCTGTTTTTT. Translation gives CASTRLNTGELFF. Based on the CDR3 plus reference TRBV5-1 and TRBJ2-2, the full variable domain is KAGVTQTPRYLIKTRGQQVTLSCSPISGHRSVSWYQQTPGQGLQFLFEYFSETQRNKGNFPGRFSGRQFSNSRSEMNVSTLELGDSALYLCASTRLNTGELFFGEGSRLTVL.

This clonotype was seen ten or more times. V gene TRBV4-2 combines with J gene TRBJ2-3; 7 nucleotides line up with TRBD2. With 0 bases clipped from V and 2 bases from J, the junction kept 5 bases outside the gene matches. Looked up from germline, CDR1 is LGHNA and CDR2 is YNFKEQ. CDR3 length: 16 residues. CDR3 bases: TGTGCCAGCAGCCAAGAAACCAGCGGGGTCACAGATACGCAGTATTTT. Translation: CASSQETSGVTDTQYF.

This clonotype was recorded at least ten times. The chain joins TRBV12-3 or TRBV12-4 to TRBJ1-6, with 9 positions matching TRBD1. J was trimmed by 8 bases and V by 7 bases; bases with no gene match: 6. This CDR3 has 14 amino acids. Here the CDR3 DNA reads TGTGCCAGCACCAGGGACAGGGCTGATTCACCCCTCCACTTT. It is translated as CASTRDRADSPLHF.

CDR3 sequence reads: CASSQDLERYNEQFF. The DNA for the CDR3 is TGTGCCAGCAGCCAAGATCTCGAGCGTTACAATGAGCAGTTCTTC. The chain employs TRBV3-1 and TRBJ2-1; D gene unclear. The CDR3 totals 15 residues. V gave up 0 bases and J gave up 4 bases, with 10 bases separating them. Germline assignment: CDR1 LGHDT and CDR2 YNNKEL (reference sequence).